The clone carrying this T cell receptor beta chain showed up just a few times. These data are taken from a study of blood T cell repertoires in COVID-19. Study-level information: The samples span acute and convalescent COVID-19 from the United States, Italy and Spain. Nucleic acid was either cDNA or gDNA, and it came from T cells, B-cell-depleted T cells, or PBMCs.

The V gene's germline CDR1 is SEHNR and CDR2 FQNEAQ (reference sequence). Trimming cost V 5 bases and J 4 bases; bases outside gene matches: 11. The CDR3 sequence is 16 residues long. Under the authors' procedure: Reference gene primers were amplified, and this amplification served to estimate nucleated cell counts. This table comes from immunoSEQ multiplex PCR, and its TCRdb copy is limited to in-frame clones, with some not included. Clonal size and the V and J genes are those of that table, whereas D and trimming came from the DNA. The data show roughly 160,000 clones, about 86% seen once. V gene TRBV7-9 combines with J gene TRBJ2-7, with 10 bases identical to TRBD1. The clonotype originates from a woman aged 70-85 years who had recovered from COVID-19. The sequencing input was peripheral blood. CDR3 in amino acids: CASSTRPGTGVYEQYF. Here the CDR3 DNA reads TGTGCCAGCAGCACTCGACCCGGGACAGGGGTTTACGAGCAGTACTTC.